Below, 27 T cell receptor beta chains from the same sample are listed, as sequenced in a study of blood T cell repertoires in COVID-19. Only in-frame clones appear in the TCRdb table, and some are missing; sequencing was by immunoSEQ multiplex PCR. The sample has fewer than 150,000 clones, more than 60% seen once. The sequenced sample consisted of peripheral blood. The receptors originated from a man in his 70s with acute or convalescent COVID-19.

Points on this clone: The sample carries other DNA sequences with the same CDR3. The V gene is TRBV9, the J gene TRBJ2-3, with unresolved D. V was trimmed by 0 bases and J by 3 bases, leaving 5 bases between them. CDR1 SGDLS and CDR2 YYNGEE come from the germline V gene. The CDR3 is 13 amino acids. DNA of the CDR3: TGTGCCAGCAGCGTAGCTAATACAGATACGCAGTATTTT. Amino acids: CASSVANTDTQYF.

This clone was recorded only once. The chain has TRBV27 and TRBJ2-6; 7 bases are a match to TRBD1. CDR3 length: 18 residues. Per germline, CDR1 MNHEY and CDR2 SMNVEV (reference sequence). With V trimmed by 5 bases and J by 2 bases, 12 bases remained unmatched. CDR3 nucleotide sequence: TGTGCCAGCAGTCCCGGGGACAGAAGTTGGGCTGGGGCCAACGTCCTGACTTTC. Translated, it gives CASSPGDRSWAGANVLTF.

The chain joins TRBV7-3 to TRBJ2-6; D may be TRBD2 (5 bases). Germline-derived CDR1 and CDR2 are SGHTA and FQGTGA. The CDR3 totals 13 residues. With 8 bases removed from V and 0 bases from J, the gap between germline ends came to 5 bases. The CDR3 loop is CASRDSGANVLTF. The CDR3 nucleotides are TGTGCCAGCCGGGACTCTGGGGCCAACGTCCTGACTTTC.

The rearrangement links TRBV27 to TRBJ1-2; D remains unclear. V shed 3 bases and J shed 5 bases, with 10 bases lying between them. This CDR3 has 13 residues. Per germline, CDR1 MNHEY and CDR2 SMNVEV (reference sequence). CDR3 residues: CASSLRPRYGYTF. CDR3 sequence (DNA): TGTGCCAGCAGTTTGCGGCCAAGGTATGGCTACACCTTC.

J is TRBJ2-4 and V is TRBV4-3, with D possibly TRBD2 on 5 matching bases. V lost 5 bases, J lost 8 bases, and 16 bases lay in between. Germline CDR1 and CDR2: LGHNA and YSLEER. This CDR3 region has 14 residues. CDR3 nucleotides: TGCGCCAGCAGCGCTCGAACAGCGGCGGACATTCAGTACTTC. Translation: CASSARTAADIQYF.

The rearrangement uses TRBV7-2 and TRBJ1-1; the match to TRBD1 covers 10 bases. V was pared by 5 bases and J by 5 bases, with 5 bases of the junction left unmatched. The germline V gene encodes CDR1 SGHTA and CDR2 FQGNSA. The CDR3 has 14 residues. CDR3 nucleotides: TGTGCCAGCAGCGCAGACAGGGGGCGGACTGAAGCTTTCTTT. Protein: CASSADRGRTEAFF.

V and J are TRBV9 and TRBJ2-5, with TRBD2 matching over 10 bases. CDR3 length: 15 amino acids. The J segment lost 5 bases and the V segment lost 3 bases, leaving 7 bases of the junction unmatched. Germline CDR1 is SGDLS and CDR2 is YYNGEE. This CDR3 is CASSASSGGWETQYF. The CDR3 coding sequence is TGTGCCAGCAGCGCCTCTAGCGGGGGTTGGGAGACCCAGTACTTC.

About this clone itself: The same CDR3 also results from other DNA sequences found in this sample. The chain employs TRBV2 and TRBJ2-3; 9 bases agree with TRBD2. The V and J ends lost 2 bases and 1 base, in that order; junction bases with no gene match: 4. Germline V CDR1 and CDR2: SNHLY, FYNNEI. The CDR3 contains 16 residues. CDR3 residues: CASSERAGGRTDTQYF. DNA for the CDR3: TGTGCCAGCAGTGAAAGGGCGGGGGGGCGCACAGATACGCAGTATTTT.

This chain connects TRBV7-6 to TRBJ1-4, with D possibly TRBD1 on 5 matching bases. The germline V and J ends were trimmed by 1 base and 8 bases, with 14 bases remaining between them. Germline V CDR1 and CDR2: SGHVS, FNYEAQ. The CDR3 consists of 15 residues. The CDR3 loop reads CASSLEFGAAEKLFF. CDR3 nucleotide sequence: TGTGCCAGCAGCTTAGAATTTGGGGCGGCCGAAAAACTGTTTTTT.

The genes are TRBV7-2 and TRBJ1-5, with a weak D call TRBD1 (5 bases). CDR3 length: 15 residues. V was trimmed by 1 base and J by 4 bases, leaving 11 bases between them. Per the germline V gene, CDR1 is SGHTA and CDR2 is FQGNSA. The CDR3 loop reads CASSLDAGLNQPQHF. In DNA, the CDR3 is TGTGCCAGCAGCTTAGACGCAGGGCTGAATCAGCCCCAGCATTTT.

The rearrangement links TRBV15 to TRBJ2-2; maybe TRBD1 (5 bases). Between the trimmed V and J ends, which lost 4 bases and 4 bases, there was a span of 16 bases. CDR1 is LNHNV, CDR2 YYDKDF, per germline (reference sequence). The length of the CDR3 is 16 residues. CDR3 coding DNA: TGTGCCACCAGCACCCAATTAGGACATCCCACCGGGGAGCTGTTTTTT. It yields the protein CATSTQLGHPTGELFF.

The gene calls are TRBV5-6 and TRBJ1-3; unclear D gene. Germline V gene lookup returns CDR1 SGHDT and CDR2 YYEEEE. The length of the CDR3 is 15 residues. V was cut by 0 bases and J by 4 bases, with 11 bases left in between. The CDR3 region is CASSLVPVLGNTIYF. The CDR3 coding sequence is TGTGCCAGCAGCTTGGTCCCCGTACTAGGAAACACCATATATTTT.

The V gene is TRBV29-1, the J gene TRBJ2-1; no reliable D call. Trimming left V 6 bases short and J 15 bases short, with 15 bases between. This CDR3 is built from 10 residues. The germline CDR1 and CDR2 sequences are SQVTM and ANQGSEA. The CDR3 reads CSVRHSDLFF. CDR3 nucleotides: TGCAGCGTAAGACACTCAGATCTGTTCTTC.

This clone was picked up one time. This sequence joins TRBV7-9 and TRBJ2-3, with 8 positions matching TRBD2. Germline CDR1 reads SEHNR; CDR2 reads FQNEAQ (reference sequence). J was trimmed by 2 bases and V by 5 bases; bases with no gene match: 6. The CDR3 contains 15 residues. The CDR3 loop is CASSPRGAPTDTQYF. CDR3 DNA sequence: TGTGCCAGCAGCCCGCGGGGGGCCCCCACAGATACGCAGTATTTT.

The rearrangement links TRBV4-3 to TRBJ2-2, with 11 nucleotides matching TRBD2. V lost 1 base and J lost 6; bases outside the gene matches: 4. The germline V gene encodes CDR1 LGHNA and CDR2 YSLEER. This CDR3 has 16 residues. In DNA, the CDR3 is TGCGCCAGCAGCCAAGTGGTTAGCGGGGGGGCCGGGGAGCTGTTTTTT. This translates into CASSQVVSGGAGELFF.

The chain is built from TRBV21-1 and TRBJ1-1; the table gives TRBD1 as D, unverified against the DNA. TRBV21-1 is an annotated pseudogene. This CDR3 is 12 amino acids long. The CDR3 bases are TGTGCCAGCAGCACCCATAACACTGAAGCTTTCTTT. This codes for CASSTHNTEAFF.

The chain links TRBV11-1 to TRBJ1-1; D might be TRBD1 (6 bases). CDR1 SGHAT and CDR2 FQDESV come from the germline V gene (reference sequence). Trimming took off 10 bases at V and 5 bases at J, with 14 bases between the two ends. The CDR3 spans 12 residues. This CDR3 reads CAKTRGLTEAFF. The CDR3 DNA follows: TGTGCCAAAACCAGGGGTCTGACTGAAGCTTTCTTT.

This CDR3 is CASSPWDREGGYTF. CDR3 DNA: TGTGCCAGCTCACCATGGGACAGGGAAGGCGGCTACACCTTC. V gene TRBV18 combines with J gene TRBJ1-2; TRBD1 matches 9 bases. This CDR3 comprises 14 residues. CDR1 KGHSH and CDR2 LQKENI come from the germline V gene. J was trimmed by 8 bases and V by 2 bases; bases with no gene match: 6.

This chain links TRBV6-5 with TRBJ1-2; D unresolved. V gave up 6 bases and J gave up 0 bases, with 8 bases separating them. From germline, CDR1 is MNHEY and CDR2 SVGAGI. The CDR3 length is 13 residues. The CDR3 nucleotides read TGTGCCAGCAGGGAGTTAGCTAACTATGGCTACACCTTC. It yields the protein CASRELANYGYTF.

The J gene is TRBJ2-7, the V gene TRBV3-1 (or the pseudogene TRBV3-2); 12 nucleotides align to TRBD2. V was pared by 6 bases and J by 3 bases, with 3 bases of the junction left unmatched. There are 14 residues in the CDR3. CDR1 is LGHDT, CDR2 YNNKEL, per germline (reference sequence). The CDR3 here is CASRRLAGDYEQYF. The CDR3 DNA is TGTGCCAGCAGAAGACTAGCGGGGGACTACGAGCAGTACTTC.

This clone was detected only once. The chain uses TRBV5-4 and TRBJ2-5; D is uncertain. Trimming pared 5 bases from V and 7 bases from J, leaving 15 bases between. The V gene's germline CDR1 is SGHNT and CDR2 YYREEE (reference sequence). This CDR3 has 13 residues. CDR3 nucleotide sequence: TGTGCCAGCAGGCCGGAGCTAAGAGGGACCCAGTACTTC. Protein product: CASRPELRGTQYF.

The chain employs TRBV3-1 (or the pseudogene TRBV3-2) and TRBJ1-4, with 7 bases fitting TRBD1. There are 14 residues in the CDR3. After removal of 4 bases from V and 6 bases from J, the junction contained 5 bases not matched to a gene. CDR1 LGHDT and CDR2 YNNKEL come from the germline V gene (reference sequence). The CDR3 DNA reads as TGTGCCAGCAGCCCGACAGGGCTCGATGAAAAACTGTTTTTT. Translating gives CASSPTGLDEKLFF.

The chain combines TRBV4-3 with TRBJ1-5; D is possibly TRBD1 (6 bases). V gave up 1 base and J gave up 0 bases, with 10 bases separating them. This CDR3 is built from 16 residues. CDR1 and CDR2 (germline): LGHNA, YSLEER. The CDR3 DNA follows: TGCGCCAGCAGCCAAGGGGGACATCTTAGCAATCAGCCCCAGCATTTT. This translates into CASSQGGHLSNQPQHF.

The gene calls are TRBV24-1 and TRBJ1-4; maybe TRBD1 (5 bases). There are 16 residues in the CDR3. The germline V and J ends were trimmed by 3 bases and 7 bases, with 17 bases remaining between them. CDR1 is KGHDR and CDR2 is SFDVKD in the germline V gene. The CDR3 DNA reads as TGTGCCACCAGTGATAATGGTCTGGGGCTGGGTGAAAAACTGTTTTTT. Translated, it gives CATSDNGLGLGEKLFF.

V usage is TRBV2 and J usage is TRBJ2-1; TRBD2 agrees at 9 bases. J gave up 8 bases and V 4 bases, and 9 bases lay outside the gene matches. Germline V gene data show CDR1 as SNHLY and CDR2 as FYNNEI. The CDR3 contains 15 residues. The CDR3 sequence: CASSAPLAGWDEQFF. DNA of the CDR3: TGTGCCAGCAGTGCTCCGCTAGCGGGGTGGGATGAGCAGTTCTTC.

This sequence joins TRBV5-1 and TRBJ2-1, with 7 bases aligning to TRBD2. This CDR3 spans 15 amino acids. CDR1 is SGHRS, CDR2 YFSETQ, per germline. V was clipped by 0 bases and J by 6 bases; unmatched bases: 6. The CDR3 DNA is TGCGCCAGCAGCTTGGCCGTGACTAGCTTCAATGAGCAGTTCTTC. Protein: CASSLAVTSFNEQFF.

The chain has TRBV5-1 and TRBJ2-3, with 7 bases that match TRBD1. The CDR3 spans 16 residues. Germline V gives CDR1 SGHRS, CDR2 YFSETQ. Unmatched junction bases numbered 5, after V lost 0 bases and J lost 1 base. The CDR3 loop is CASSLESQGGTDTQYF. CDR3 nucleotide sequence: TGCGCCAGCAGCTTGGAAAGCCAGGGGGGCACAGATACGCAGTATTTT.